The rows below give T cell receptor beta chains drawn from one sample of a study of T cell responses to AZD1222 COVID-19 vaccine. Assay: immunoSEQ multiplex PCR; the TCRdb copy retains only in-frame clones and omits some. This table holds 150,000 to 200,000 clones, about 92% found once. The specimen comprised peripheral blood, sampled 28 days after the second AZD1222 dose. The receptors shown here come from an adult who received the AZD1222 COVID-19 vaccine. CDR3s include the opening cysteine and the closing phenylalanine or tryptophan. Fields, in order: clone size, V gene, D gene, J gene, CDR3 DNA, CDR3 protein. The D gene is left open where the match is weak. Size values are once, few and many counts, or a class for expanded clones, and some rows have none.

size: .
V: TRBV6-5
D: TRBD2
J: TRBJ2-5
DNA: TGTGCCAGCAGTATAGCGGGGGCGTCGGGGGAGACCCAGTACTTC
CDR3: CASSIAGASGETQYF

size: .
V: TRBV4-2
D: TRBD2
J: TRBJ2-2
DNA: TGTGCCAGCAGCCAAGAGGCGGGAGGGAACACCGGGGAGCTGTTTTTT
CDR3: CASSQEAGGNTGELFF

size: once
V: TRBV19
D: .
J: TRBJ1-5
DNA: TGTGCCAGTACGGGGTCTATCAATCAGCCCCAGCATTTT
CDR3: CASTGSINQPQHF

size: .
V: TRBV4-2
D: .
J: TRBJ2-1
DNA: TGTGCCAGCAGCCAAGTTGCCTCGCACAATGAGCAGTTCTTC
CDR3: CASSQVASHNEQFF

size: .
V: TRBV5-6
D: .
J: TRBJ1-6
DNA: TGTGCCAGCAGCTTGGACAACCTCTTGAATTCACCCCTCCACTTT
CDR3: CASSLDNLLNSPLHF

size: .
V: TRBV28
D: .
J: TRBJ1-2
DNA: TGTGCCAGCAGTCCGAGCCCCAGGGGTTGGGACTATGGCTACACCTTC
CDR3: CASSPSPRGWDYGYTF

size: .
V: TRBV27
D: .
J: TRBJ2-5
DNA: TGTGCCAGCACCTCCTCGGGGGCGTTAGAGACCCAGTACTTC
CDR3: CASTSSGALETQYF

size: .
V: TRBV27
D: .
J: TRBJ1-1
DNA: TGTGCCACCAAGGAGGGAGTGGACACTGAAGCTTTCTTT
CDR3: CATKEGVDTEAFF

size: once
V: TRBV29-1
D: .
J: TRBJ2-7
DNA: TGCAGCGTTGAAGCAGGCGAGCAGTACTTC
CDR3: CSVEAGEQYF

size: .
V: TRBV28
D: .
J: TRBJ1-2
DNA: TGTGCCAGCAGAATGACCCTTACTGGGAATGGCTACACCTTC
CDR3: CASRMTLTGNGYTF

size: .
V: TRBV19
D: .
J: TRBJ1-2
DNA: TGTGCCAGTAGTATAGCCGGGAACTATGGCTACACCTTC
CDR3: CASSIAGNYGYTF

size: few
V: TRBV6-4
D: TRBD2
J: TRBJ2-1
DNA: TGTGCCAGCAGCCCCCAATTGAGCGGGGGATACAATGAGCAGTTCTTC
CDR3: CASSPQLSGGYNEQFF

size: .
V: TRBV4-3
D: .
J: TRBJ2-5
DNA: TGCGCCAGCAGCCAATTGAACCTAGGACAAAAAGAGACCCAGTACTTC
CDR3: CASSQLNLGQKETQYF

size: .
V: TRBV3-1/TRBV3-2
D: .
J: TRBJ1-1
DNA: TGTGCCAGCAGTCCAAGGGCTGAGAAGGCTTTCTTT
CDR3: CASSPRAEKAFF

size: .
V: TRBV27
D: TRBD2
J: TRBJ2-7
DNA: TGTGCCAGCAGTTCCTCCGGGACTAGCGGGAGGTCCCTCTACGAGCAGTACTTC
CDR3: CASSSSGTSGRSLYEQYF

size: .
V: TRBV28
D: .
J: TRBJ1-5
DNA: TGTGCCAGCAGTTTAAACAAGAATCAGCCCCAGCATTTT
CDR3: CASSLNKNQPQHF

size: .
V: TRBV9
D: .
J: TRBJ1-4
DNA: TGTGCCAGCAGCAAGGAGGGCTTAATGTTTTTT
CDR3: CASSKEGLMFF

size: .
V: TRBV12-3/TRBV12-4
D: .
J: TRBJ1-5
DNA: TGTGCCAGCAGTTTTAGCAATCAGCCCCAGCATTTT
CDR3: CASSFSNQPQHF

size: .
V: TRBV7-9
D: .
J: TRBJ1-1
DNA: TGTGCCAGCAGCCCACGGGGGGGCACTGAAGCTTTCTTT
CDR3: CASSPRGGTEAFF